Listed below are T cell receptor beta chains from one sample, sequenced in a study of post-analysis software for immune sequencing data. TCRdb called the PCR reads again in MiXCR, with one record for every CDR3 protein. This sample has under 200,000 distinct CDR3 sequences, with approximately 28% found just once. Sequencing input: blood. The receptors were sampled from a girl aged 2 to 17 with multiple sclerosis. Both conserved end residues are part of each CDR3. Each record gives: V gene, J gene, clone size, D gene, CDR3 DNA, CDR3 protein. D genes are given only for firm matches. Clone size is stated in some rows and not others, as once, few, many or a class when expanded.

>TRBV4-1|TRBJ2-1|-|-
TGCGTCAGCAGCCACCTCCCGGGGCAGCTCAATGAGCAGTTCTTC
CVSSHLPGQLNEQFF
>TRBV3-1|TRBJ1-6|many|TRBD1
TGTGCCAGCAGCTCGCGGACAGGGAGCTCCTATAATTCACCCCTCCACTTT
CASSSRTGSSYNSPLHF
>TRBV12-3/TRBV12-4|TRBJ1-2|many|TRBD1
TGTGCCAGCAGTCAGACAGGGGTCAACTATGGCTACACCTTC
CASSQTGVNYGYTF
>TRBV5-1|TRBJ2-1|few|-
TGCGCCAGCAGCTATCGGGGGTCAGAAGGTAATGAGCAGTTCTTC
CASSYRGSEGNEQFF
>TRBV5-6|TRBJ2-4|-|-
TGTGCCAGCAGCGGGCGACAGGTGGGCAATGCTCAGTACTTC
CASSGRQVGNAQYF
>TRBV10-3|TRBJ1-2|-|TRBD1
TGTGCCATCAGTGAACCAGGGGGCGATTTGGGTGGCTACACCTTC
CAISEPGGDLGGYTF
>TRBV10-3|TRBJ1-4|few|TRBD1
TGTGCCATCAGGGGGACAGCAAATAATGAAAAACTGTTTTTT
CAIRGTANNEKLFF
>TRBV12-3/TRBV12-4|TRBJ2-1|many|-
TGTGCCAGCCTGGTGGTAAATGAGCAGTTCTTC
CASLVVNEQFF
>TRBV7-3|TRBJ2-5|-|TRBD1
TGTGCCAGCAGCTCACAAACAGGGGGCCAAGAGACCCAGTACTTC
CASSSQTGGQETQYF
>TRBV28|TRBJ2-3|-|TRBD2
TGTGCCAGCAGTGCCCCCGGACTAGCGGGAATGGATACGCAGTATTTT
CASSAPGLAGMDTQYF
>TRBV28|TRBJ2-4|many|-
TGTGCCAGCAGCCCGGCCAGGGGAGGCATTCAGTACTTC
CASSPARGGIQYF
>TRBV20-1|TRBJ1-1|-|TRBD1
TGCAGTGCTAAGTCCCGGGACAGGGTGATGAAGACTGAAGCTTTCTTT
CSAKSRDRVMKTEAFF
>TRBV20-1|TRBJ2-3|-|TRBD1
TGCGGTGCTAGACCGGGACAGGCCGGGGTATTTCAGTATTTT
CGARPGQAGVFQYF
>TRBV12-3/TRBV12-4|TRBJ2-5|many|-
TGTGCCAGCAGACCGGGACTCCCCGGGGGAGAGACCCAGTACTTC
CASRPGLPGGETQYF
>TRBV27|TRBJ1-6|few|-
TGTGCCAGCAGTACAACAACAGGGACCGTCGTTACGGGGTATTCACCCCTCCACTTT
CASSTTTGTVVTGYSPLHF
>TRBV3-1|TRBJ2-2|-|-
TGTGCCAGCAGCCAATCTCCGTTTCAGAACACCGGGGAGCTGTTTTTT
CASSQSPFQNTGELFF
>TRBV5-1|TRBJ2-3|few|-
TGCGCCAGCAGCTCCGCGGCGGAGAGCACAGATACGCAGTATTTT
CASSSAAESTDTQYF
>TRBV28|TRBJ2-7|-|TRBD1
TGTGCCAGCAGTTGGCCCGGGACAGGGGGGTACGAGCAGTACTTC
CASSWPGTGGYEQYF
>TRBV9|TRBJ2-3|many|TRBD2
TGTGCCAGCAGCACAAAACGGCGGGAGGTCACAGATACGCAGTATTTT
CASSTKRREVTDTQYF
>TRBV12-3/TRBV12-4|TRBJ1-5|few|-
TGTGCCAGCAGTTTTAGGGGCAACGATCAGCCCCAGCATTTT
CASSFRGNDQPQHF
>TRBV28|TRBJ2-7|few|-
TGTGCCAGCAGATCGTATTGGTTATCCCACGAGCAGTACTTC
CASRSYWLSHEQYF
>TRBV4-1|TRBJ1-5|many|-
TGCGCCAGCAGCCTTGGACAGAGCAATCAGCCCCAGCATTTT
CASSLGQSNQPQHF
>TRBV7-8|TRBJ2-5|many|-
TGTGCCAGCAGCCCAGTATACCGACCGTCAGAAGAGACCCAGTACTTC
CASSPVYRPSEETQYF
>TRBV20-1|TRBJ1-2|many|-
TGCAATGCCCAAGGAGAGACAGCCGCTAACTATGGCTACACCTTC
CNAQGETAANYGYTF
>TRBV20-1|TRBJ1-2|many|TRBD1
TGCAGTGCTACACAGGGGGCCGGCTATGGCTACACCTTC
CSATQGAGYGYTF
>TRBV28|TRBJ1-1|-|-
TGTGCCAGCAGCAGGGGAAAACTAGGTCTGAACACTGAAGCTTTCTTT
CASSRGKLGLNTEAFF
>TRBV20-1|TRBJ2-3|-|TRBD2
TGCAGTGCTCTCGGGACTAGCGTTGGCGCAGATACGCAGTATTTT
CSALGTSVGADTQYF
>TRBV12-3/TRBV12-4|TRBJ2-7|-|TRBD1
TGTGCCAGCAGTCCGGGACAGGGTGGCCACGAGCAGTACTTC
CASSPGQGGHEQYF
>TRBV6-1|TRBJ2-2|-|TRBD2
TGTGCCAGCATGCCTGCTTTAGCGGGGGTGGTTTACACCGGGGAGCTGTTTTTT
CASMPALAGVVYTGELFF
>TRBV6-6|TRBJ2-7|many|-
TGTGCCACCCAATCGCTCCTAAAAATCTACGAGCAGTACTTC
CATQSLLKIYEQYF
>TRBV29-1|TRBJ1-1|many|TRBD1
TGCAGAGCGACCGCCGGGACAGAGAACACTGAAGCTTTCTTT
CRATAGTENTEAFF
>TRBV6-2/TRBV6-3|TRBJ2-1|-|-
TGTGCCAGCAGTTCGCAGGGGGGGAAGTTTGGGCAGTTCTTC
CASSSQGGKFGQFF